This TCR beta chain comes out of a study of blood T cell repertoires in COVID-19. Turning to the study itself: Sites across the United States, Italy and Spain contributed samples from acute and convalescent COVID-19. PBMCs, B-cell-depleted T cells, or T cells provided the cDNA or gDNA that made up the material.

As processed by the authors: By means of reference gene primer amplification, nucleated cell counts were estimated. Profiled with immunoSEQ multiplex PCR; TCRdb holds only in-frame clones, not every one. From that table come the V and J calls and clone size; the DNA was used to work out D and trimming. This sample has approximately 22,000 clones; about 91% occur once, and the top ten carry roughly 32%. The CDR3 is made up of 9 amino acids. This clone has only one observation. Sample: peripheral blood. This TCR derives from a man between 65 and 85 years old with active COVID-19. This sequence joins TRBV21-1 and TRBJ2-1; the table calls TRBD2, which could not be checked here. TRBV21-1 represents a pseudogene. This CDR3 reads CAARNEQFF. The CDR3 nucleotides read TGTGCCGCCCGGAATGAGCAGTTCTTC.